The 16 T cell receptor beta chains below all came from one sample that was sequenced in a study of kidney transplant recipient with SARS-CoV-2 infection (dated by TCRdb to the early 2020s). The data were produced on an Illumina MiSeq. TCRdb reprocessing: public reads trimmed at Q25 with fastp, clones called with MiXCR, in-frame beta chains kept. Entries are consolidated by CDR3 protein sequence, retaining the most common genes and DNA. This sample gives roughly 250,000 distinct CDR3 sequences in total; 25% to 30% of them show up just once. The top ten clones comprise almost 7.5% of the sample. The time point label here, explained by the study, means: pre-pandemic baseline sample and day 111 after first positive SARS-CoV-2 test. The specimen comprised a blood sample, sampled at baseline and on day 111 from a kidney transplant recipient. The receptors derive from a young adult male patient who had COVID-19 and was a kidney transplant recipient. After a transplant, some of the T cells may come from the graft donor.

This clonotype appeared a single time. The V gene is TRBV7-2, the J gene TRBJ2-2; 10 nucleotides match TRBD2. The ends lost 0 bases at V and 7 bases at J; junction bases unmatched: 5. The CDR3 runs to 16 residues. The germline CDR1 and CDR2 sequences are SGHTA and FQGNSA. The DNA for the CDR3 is TGTGCCAGCAGCTTAGCTCCTAGCGGGAGCCTCGGGGAGCTGTTTTTT. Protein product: CASSLAPSGSLGELFF.

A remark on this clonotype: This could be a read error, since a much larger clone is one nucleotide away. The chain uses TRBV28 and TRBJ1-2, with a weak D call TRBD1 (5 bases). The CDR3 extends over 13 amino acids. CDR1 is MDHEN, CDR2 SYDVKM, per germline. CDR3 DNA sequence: TGTGCCGGCAGTTTCGGGGCGCGATATGGCTACACCTTC. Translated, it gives CAGSFGARYGYTF.

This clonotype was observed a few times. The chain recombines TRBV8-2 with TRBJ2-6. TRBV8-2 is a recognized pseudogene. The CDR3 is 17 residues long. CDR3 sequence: CGNKTRITQSRANVLTF. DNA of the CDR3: TGTGGCAACAAAACGAGGATAACACAAAGTCGGGCCAACGTCCTGACTTTC.

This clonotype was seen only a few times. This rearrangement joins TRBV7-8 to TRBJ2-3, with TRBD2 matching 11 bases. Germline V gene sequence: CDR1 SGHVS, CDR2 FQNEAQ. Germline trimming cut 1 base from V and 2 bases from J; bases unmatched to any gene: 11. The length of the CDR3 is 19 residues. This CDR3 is CASSLVASGGREPTDTQYF. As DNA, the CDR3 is TGTGCCAGCAGCTTAGTGGCTAGCGGGGGGAGAGAGCCCACAGATACGCAGTATTTT.

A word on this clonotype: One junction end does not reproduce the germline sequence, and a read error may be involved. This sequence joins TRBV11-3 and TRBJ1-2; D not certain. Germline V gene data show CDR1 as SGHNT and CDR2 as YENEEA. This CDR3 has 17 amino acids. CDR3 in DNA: TGTGCCAACAGCGCACCCGCCGGTCTCGGAAAGACCTATGGCTACACCTTC. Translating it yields CANSAPAGLGKTYGYTF.

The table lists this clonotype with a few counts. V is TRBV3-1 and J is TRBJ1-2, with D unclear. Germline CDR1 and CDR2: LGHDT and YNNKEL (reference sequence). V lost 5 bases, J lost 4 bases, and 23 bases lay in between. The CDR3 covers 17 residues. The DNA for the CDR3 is TGTGCCAGCAGCGACCAGGTCACCCTTCGAAAGACCTATGGCTACACCTTC. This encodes CASSDQVTLRKTYGYTF.

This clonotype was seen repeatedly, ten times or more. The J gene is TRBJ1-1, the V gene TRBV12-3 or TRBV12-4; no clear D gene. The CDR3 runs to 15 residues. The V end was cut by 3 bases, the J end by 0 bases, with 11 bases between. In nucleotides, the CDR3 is TGTGCCAGCAGTTTCCAGGCCACGTTGAACACTGAAGCTTTCTTT. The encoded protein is CASSFQATLNTEAFF.

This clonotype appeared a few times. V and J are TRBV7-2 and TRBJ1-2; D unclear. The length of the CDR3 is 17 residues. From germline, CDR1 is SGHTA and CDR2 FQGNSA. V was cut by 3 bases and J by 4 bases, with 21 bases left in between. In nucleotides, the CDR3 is TGTGCCAGCAGCTTGGGGTACAGAGACGGAAAGACCTATGGCTACACCTTC. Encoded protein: CASSLGYRDGKTYGYTF.

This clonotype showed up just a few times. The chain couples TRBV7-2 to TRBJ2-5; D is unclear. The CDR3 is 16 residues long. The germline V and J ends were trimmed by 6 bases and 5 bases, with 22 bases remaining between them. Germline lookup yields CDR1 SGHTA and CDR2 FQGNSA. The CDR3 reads CASSHGSARLTETQYF. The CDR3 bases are TGTGCCAGCAGTCATGGCAGCGCCCGCCTTACGGAGACCCAGTACTTC. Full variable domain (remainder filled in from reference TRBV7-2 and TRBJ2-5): GAGVSQSPSNKVTEKGKDVELRCDPISGHTALYWYRQSLGQGLEFLIYFQGNSAPDKSGLPSDRFSAERTGGSVSTLTIQRTQQEDSAVYLCASSHGSARLTETQYFGPGTRLLVL.

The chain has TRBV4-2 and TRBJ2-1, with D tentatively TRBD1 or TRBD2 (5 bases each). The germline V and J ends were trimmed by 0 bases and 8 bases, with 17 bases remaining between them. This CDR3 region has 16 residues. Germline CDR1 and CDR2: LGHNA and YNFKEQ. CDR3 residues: CASSQEARGGSDEQFF. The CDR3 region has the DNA TGTGCCAGCAGCCAAGAGGCGAGGGGTGGTTCGGATGAGCAGTTCTTC.

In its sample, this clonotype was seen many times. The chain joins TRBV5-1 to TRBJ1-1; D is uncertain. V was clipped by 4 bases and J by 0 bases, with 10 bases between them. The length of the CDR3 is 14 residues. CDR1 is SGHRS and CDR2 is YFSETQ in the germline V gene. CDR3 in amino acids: CASSGDGMNTEAFF. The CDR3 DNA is TGCGCCAGCAGCGGAGACGGGATGAACACTGAAGCTTTCTTT.

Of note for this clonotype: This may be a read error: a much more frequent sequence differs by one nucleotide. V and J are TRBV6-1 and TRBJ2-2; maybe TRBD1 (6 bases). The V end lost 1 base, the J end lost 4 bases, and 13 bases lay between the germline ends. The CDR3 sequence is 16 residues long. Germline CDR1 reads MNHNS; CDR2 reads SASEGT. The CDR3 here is CASSEGAGVRTGELFF. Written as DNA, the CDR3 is TGTGCCAGCAGTGAAGGCGCAGGGGTTCGCACCGGGGAGCTGTTTTTT.

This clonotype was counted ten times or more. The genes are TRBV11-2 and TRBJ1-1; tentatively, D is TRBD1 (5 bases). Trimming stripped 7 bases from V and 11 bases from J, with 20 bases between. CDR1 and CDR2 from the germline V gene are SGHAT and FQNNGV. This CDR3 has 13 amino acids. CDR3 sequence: CASTLDGGGGAFF. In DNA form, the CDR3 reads TGTGCCAGCACCCTAGACGGGGGAGGAGGGGCTTTCTTT.

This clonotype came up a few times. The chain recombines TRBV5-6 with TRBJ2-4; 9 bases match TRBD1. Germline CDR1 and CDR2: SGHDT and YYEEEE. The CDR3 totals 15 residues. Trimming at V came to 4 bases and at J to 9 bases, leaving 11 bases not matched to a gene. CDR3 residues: CASSGQQGARGIQYF. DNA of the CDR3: TGTGCCAGCAGCGGACAACAGGGGGCACGGGGCATTCAGTACTTC.

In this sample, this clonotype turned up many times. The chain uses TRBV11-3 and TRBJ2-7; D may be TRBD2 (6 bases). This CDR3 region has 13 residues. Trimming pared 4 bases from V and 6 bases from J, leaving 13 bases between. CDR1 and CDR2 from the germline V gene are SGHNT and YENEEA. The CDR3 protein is CASSSREPTEQYF. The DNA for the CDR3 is TGTGCCAGCAGCTCCCGGGAGCCCACCGAGCAGTACTTC.

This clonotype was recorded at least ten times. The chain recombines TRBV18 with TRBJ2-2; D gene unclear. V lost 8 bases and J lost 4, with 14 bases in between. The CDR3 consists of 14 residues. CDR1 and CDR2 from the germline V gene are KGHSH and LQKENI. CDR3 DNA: TGTGCCAGCGTAAGCTACGCTTCCACCGGGGAGCTGTTTTTT. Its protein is CASVSYASTGELFF.